Shown below are 3 T cell receptor beta chains from a single sample sequenced in a study of cytomegalovirus exposure and HLA in healthy donors. Amplification used 60 Vbeta primers and 13 Jbeta primers. Data came from immunoSEQ multiplex PCR; TCRdb stores just in-frame clones and leaves some out. The data hold some 150,000 clones, with around 80% observed a single time. The sequencing sample was made of PBMCs. The receptor source for this set is a woman aged 25 to 39 in good health and CMV-seronegative.

In nucleotides, the CDR3 is TGTGCCAGCAGTGACGGCACAACAGATACGCAGTATTTT. This gives the protein CASSDGTTDTQYF. The chain links TRBV6-4 to TRBJ2-3; D remains unclear. The CDR3 sequence is 13 residues long. The germline CDR1 and CDR2 sequences are MRHNA and SNTAGT. V was shortened by 2 bases and J by 3 bases, with 6 bases between the two germline ends.

The rearrangement joins TRBV18 to TRBJ1-2; TRBD1 matches 8 bases. V was clipped by 3 bases and J by 0 bases; unmatched bases: 12. Germline V gives CDR1 KGHSH, CDR2 LQKENI. This CDR3 spans 18 amino acids. The CDR3, as DNA: TGTGCCAGCTCACCGTTATCTTGGGACAGGCAGACTAACTATGGCTACACCTTC. Its protein is CASSPLSWDRQTNYGYTF. Looking up the rest from reference TRBV18 and TRBJ1-2 gives the full variable domain: NAGVMQNPRHLVRRRGQEARLRCSPMKGHSHVYWYRQLPEEGLKFMVYLQKENIIDESGMPKERFSAEFPKEGPSILRIQQVVRGDSAAYFCASSPLSWDRQTNYGYTFGSGTRLTVV.

The chain joins TRBV19 to TRBJ1-1; possible D gene TRBD1, 6 bases. CDR1 and CDR2 from the germline V gene are LNHDA and SQIVND (reference sequence). V was clipped by 3 bases and J by 1 base, with 9 bases between them. The CDR3 extends over 14 amino acids. The CDR3 reads CASSIRGANTEAFF. DNA for the CDR3: TGTGCCAGTAGTATTCGGGGGGCGAACACTGAAGCTTTCTTT.